The sequence of this T cell receptor (beta chain) was determined in a study of shared clonotypes between healthy human individuals. The CDR3 loop spans 13 amino acids. V was pared by 5 bases and J by 1 base, with 8 bases between. Germline CDR1 is MNHEY and CDR2 is SMNVEV (reference sequence). Clones were sequenced by immunoSEQ multiplex PCR, and TCRdb holds only the in-frame ones, with some missing. The sample has about 600,000 clones, 95% to 98% seen once. The naive CD8 fraction comprised CD45RO-negative cells positively selected for CCR7 and excluded terminally differentiated effector memory CD45RA+ cells.

The sample comprised naive CD8+ T cells sorted from blood. This sequence originates from a man aged 25-45 years in good health. This sequence joins TRBV27 and TRBJ1-1, with D uncertain. CDR3 DNA: TGTGCCAGCAGTATGACGGGGAACACTGAAGCTTTCTTT. Translation: CASSMTGNTEAFF.